Following are 18 T cell receptor beta chains from one sample sequenced in a study of blood T cells in healthy people across ages. It was with a sample-barcoded 5' primer and a J-beta primer mix that a second PCR of about 6 to 12 cycles was run. One entry per CDR3 protein results from TCRdb running MiXCR on the 5' RACE reads. The sample includes about 1.5 million distinct CDR3 sequences, about 42% of them seen just once. Sequenced: blood. The origin of the receptors is a woman aged 18 to 35 in good health.

The chain combines TRBV6-5 with TRBJ2-3, with D possibly being TRBD2 (7 bases). Between the trimmed V and J ends, which lost 2 bases and 5 bases, there was a span of 14 bases. Per germline, CDR1 MNHEY and CDR2 SVGAGI. There are 15 residues in the CDR3. CDR3 protein: CASSYEGGGVDTQYF. The DNA of the CDR3 is TGTGCCAGCAGTTACGAGGGGGGGGGAGTAGATACGCAGTATTTT.

The chain uses TRBV4-3 and TRBJ1-1; D is possibly TRBD1 (5 bases). The V and J ends lost 0 bases and 4 bases respectively, with 12 bases between them. This CDR3 contains 15 residues. In germline, CDR1 is LGHNA, CDR2 YSLEER. CDR3 in amino acids: CASSQEAGLATEAFF. The CDR3 coding sequence is TGCGCCAGCAGCCAAGAAGCAGGGTTGGCCACTGAAGCTTTCTTT.

The chain joins TRBV18 to TRBJ2-3, with D maybe TRBD1 (5 bases). Trimming removed 9 bases at V and 2 bases at J, with 12 bases between. Germline V lookup: CDR1 KGHSH, CDR2 LQKENI. This CDR3 contains 13 residues. CDR3 DNA: TGTGCCAGTTACAGTGGGGCCACAGATACGCAGTATTTT. Protein: CASYSGATDTQYF.

This clonotype was counted a few times. The chain joins TRBV10-3 to TRBJ2-6; D not certain. The CDR3 is 16 residues long. Per the germline V gene, CDR1 is ENHRY and CDR2 is SYGVKD. Between the trimmed V and J ends, which lost 3 bases and 0 bases, there was a span of 9 bases. CDR3 DNA: TGTGCCATCAGTGACAGAACGCTCTCTGGGGCCAACGTCCTGACTTTC. Residues: CAISDRTLSGANVLTF.

This clonotype occurred a few times. The chain recombines TRBV4-1 with TRBJ1-5, with unresolved D. Germline V gene data show CDR1 as MGHRA and CDR2 as YSYEKL. Trimming left V 0 bases short and J 5 bases short, with 8 bases between. CDR3 length: 14 residues. CDR3 coding DNA: TGCGCCAGCAGCCAAGAGGCTAGGGATCAGCCCCAGCATTTT. This translates into CASSQEARDQPQHF.

J is TRBJ2-7 and V is TRBV11-2, with TRBD1 as a possible D gene (6 bases). CDR1 and CDR2 from the germline V gene are SGHAT and FQNNGV. The CDR3 covers 14 residues. V lost 5 bases and J 0 bases, leaving 11 bases between the germline ends. CDR3 sequence reads: CASSDRLSSYEQYF. CDR3 sequence (DNA): TGTGCCAGCAGCGACAGGCTTAGCTCCTACGAGCAGTACTTC.

This chain joins TRBV14 and TRBJ1-3; 7 positions match TRBD1. Unmatched junction bases numbered 1, after V lost 1 base and J lost 4 bases. CDR3 size: 14 residues. The germline V gene encodes CDR1 SGHDN and CDR2 FVKESK. As DNA, the CDR3 is TGTGCCAGCAGCCAAGCCAGGGGGGGAAACACCATATATTTT. It yields the protein CASSQARGGNTIYF.

This clonotype was picked up many times. The rearrangement joins TRBV27 to TRBJ1-2; D gene unclear. The V gene lost 6 bases and the J gene lost 4 bases, with 9 bases spanning the gap. This CDR3 spans 12 amino acids. Per germline, CDR1 MNHEY and CDR2 SMNVEV (reference sequence). The CDR3 loop is CASSPVGYGYTF. The CDR3 nucleotides read TGTGCCAGCAGCCCAGTCGGCTATGGCTACACCTTC.

The genes are TRBV6-2 or TRBV6-3 and TRBJ2-4; D call uncertain. The closer fit of TRBJ2-5 to the DNA end suggests the J call may be wrong. CDR1 and CDR2 (germline): MNHEY, SVGEGT. The CDR3 extends over 12 amino acids. CDR3: CAIKTPWETQYF. The CDR3 nucleotides read TGTGCCATCAAGACTCCCTGGGAGACCCAGTACTTC.

The chain couples TRBV7-6 to TRBJ1-1, with D possibly being TRBD1 (6 bases). Trimming stripped 5 bases from V and 4 bases from J, with 14 bases between. The CDR3 loop spans 14 amino acids. In germline, CDR1 is SGHVS, CDR2 FNYEAQ. The CDR3 DNA sequence: TGTGCCAGCAGCCGGACGGGGGCCAGCACTGAAGCTTTCTTT. The encoded protein is CASSRTGASTEAFF.

This clonotype has more than one count but fewer than ten. The rearrangement joins TRBV20-1 to TRBJ1-1; TRBD1 matches at 12 bases. Germline CDR1 and CDR2: DFQATT and SNEGSKA (reference sequence). The CDR3 is made up of 15 amino acids. The V and J ends lost 3 bases and 4 bases, in that order; junction bases with no gene match: 6. The CDR3 protein is CSASPGTGGRTEAFF. CDR3 nucleotide sequence: TGCAGTGCTAGTCCTGGGACAGGGGGCCGCACTGAAGCTTTCTTT.

This clonotype was seen at least ten times. The rearrangement uses TRBV3-1 and TRBJ1-2, with D perhaps matching TRBD1 (5 bases). Germline-derived CDR1 and CDR2 are LGHDT and YNNKEL (reference sequence). This CDR3 spans 13 amino acids. Trimming left V 1 base short and J 4 bases short, with 7 bases between. The CDR3: CASSQGQFYGYTF. CDR3 bases: TGTGCCAGCAGCCAAGGACAGTTCTATGGCTACACCTTC.

The genes are TRBV29-1 and TRBJ2-6, with D tentatively TRBD2 (5 bases). Between the trimmed V and J ends, which lost 8 bases and 0 bases, there was a span of 11 bases. This CDR3 contains 14 residues. Germline values: CDR1 SQVTM, CDR2 ANQGSEA. CDR3: CSLADTSGANVLTF. The CDR3 DNA sequence: TGCAGCCTAGCTGACACCTCTGGGGCCAACGTCCTGACTTTC. Filled out from reference TRBV29-1 and TRBJ2-6, the complete variable domain reads SAVISQKPSRDICQRGTSLTIQCQVDSQVTMMFWYRQQPGQSLTLIATANQGSEATYESGFVIDKFPISRPNLTFSTLTVSNMSPEDSSIYLCSLADTSGANVLTFGAGSRLTVL.

This clonotype was recorded at least ten times. The chain has TRBV6-6 and TRBJ1-2; tentative D call: TRBD1 (5 bases). V was pared by 0 bases and J by 3 bases, with 8 bases between. This CDR3 is 14 amino acids long. Germline V gene data show CDR1 as MNHNY and CDR2 as SVGAGI (reference sequence). The CDR3 nucleotides read TGTGCCAGCAGTTACTCACGGGGCGACTATGGCTACACCTTC. Its translation is CASSYSRGDYGYTF.

The chain carries TRBV20-1 and TRBJ2-1, with D unclear. This CDR3 has 15 residues. V dropped 3 bases and J dropped 1 base, with 13 bases sitting between them. The germline V gene has CDR1 DFQATT and CDR2 SNEGSKA (reference sequence). The CDR3 is CSASERLGSYNEQFF. In nucleotides, the CDR3 is TGCAGTGCTAGTGAGAGGCTGGGGTCCTACAATGAGCAGTTCTTC.

This clonotype came up a few times. The rearrangement uses TRBV11-2 and TRBJ2-1, with a tentative D call TRBD2 (6 bases). Between the trimmed V and J ends, which lost 8 bases and 4 bases, there was a span of 12 bases. The CDR3 runs 13 residues. Germline CDR1 and CDR2: SGHAT and FQNNGV. CDR3 residues: CASLAIDYNEQFF. DNA of the CDR3: TGTGCCAGCCTAGCGATTGATTACAATGAGCAGTTCTTC.

This clonotype appeared many times. This chain connects TRBV3-1 to TRBJ2-5; 10 bases are shared with TRBD2. CDR3 size: 15 residues. The germline CDR1 and CDR2 sequences are LGHDT and YNNKEL (reference sequence). The V gene end was trimmed by 3 bases and the J gene end by 1 base; junction bases not matched to a gene: 2. The CDR3 spells CASSHLAGAQETQYF. In DNA form, the CDR3 reads TGTGCCAGCAGCCACCTAGCGGGGGCCCAAGAGACCCAGTACTTC.

This clonotype is a singleton in its sample. The V gene is TRBV7-9, the J gene TRBJ1-1; tentatively, D is TRBD1 (5 bases). Germline V gene lookup returns CDR1 SEHNR and CDR2 FQNEAQ (reference sequence). This CDR3 is built from 16 residues. The V end was cut by 4 bases, the J end by 4 bases, with 19 bases between. CDR3 coding DNA: TGTGCCAGCAGCTCGGGGTGGGAGGGGCAAAGCACTGAAGCTTTCTTT. Protein product: CASSSGWEGQSTEAFF.